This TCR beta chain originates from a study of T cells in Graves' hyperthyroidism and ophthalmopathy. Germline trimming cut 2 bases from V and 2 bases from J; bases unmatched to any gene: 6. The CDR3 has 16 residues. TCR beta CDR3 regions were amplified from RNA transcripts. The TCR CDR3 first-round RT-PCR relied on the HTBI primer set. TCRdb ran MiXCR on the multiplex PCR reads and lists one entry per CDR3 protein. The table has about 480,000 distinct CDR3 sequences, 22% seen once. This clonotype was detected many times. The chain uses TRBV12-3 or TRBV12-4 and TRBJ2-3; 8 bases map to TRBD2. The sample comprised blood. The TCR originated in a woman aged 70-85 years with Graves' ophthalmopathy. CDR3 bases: TGTGCCAGCAGTTTACAATTAGCGGGGCACACAGATACGCAGTATTTT. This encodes CASSLQLAGHTDTQYF.